This TCR beta chain was retrieved from a study of blood T cell repertoires in COVID-19. As for the study in general: COVID-19 samples from acute and convalescent phases originated in the United States, Italy and Spain. The analysed material was cDNA or gDNA that came from T cells, B-cell-depleted T cells, or PBMCs.

Per the authors' pipeline: Amplification from reference gene primers served as the basis for estimated nucleated cell counts. Produced via immunoSEQ multiplex PCR; TCRdb's table is partial and in-frame only. V and J calls and clone size are copied from that table; D and trimming were computed from the DNA. The repertoire has fewer than 300,000 clones, nearly 85% of them found once; the top ten carry less than 10%. CDR1 and CDR2 (germline): SGHRS, YFSETQ. The ends lost 4 bases at V and 2 bases at J; junction bases unmatched: 4. This CDR3 spans 16 amino acids. The chain employs TRBV5-1 and TRBJ2-5, with 14 bases matching TRBD2. The material sequenced was peripheral blood. The TCR originated in a human donor in a cohort sampled during active COVID-19. The CDR3: CASSPGTSGGQETQYF. The CDR3 DNA is TGCGCCAGCAGCCCGGGGACTAGCGGGGGACAAGAGACCCAGTACTTC. Variable domain in full (rest from reference TRBV5-1 and TRBJ2-5): KAGVTQTPRYLIKTRGQQVTLSCSPISGHRSVSWYQQTPGQGLQFLFEYFSETQRNKGNFPGRFSGRQFSNSRSEMNVSTLELGDSALYLCASSPGTSGGQETQYFGPGTRLLVL.